A selection of T cell receptor beta chains follows, all from one sample in a study of blood T cells in healthy people across ages. TCRdb independently ran MiXCR on the 5' RACE reads; one entry per CDR3 protein. The sample carries about 1.4 million distinct CDR3 sequences, 59% recorded once. The sequencing sample was made of blood. The receptors were gathered from a man aged 18 to 30 in good health. Each CDR3 is given with its conserved first and last residue. The order of the fields is V gene, J gene, CDR3 protein.

TRBV6-2/TRBV6-3,TRBJ2-7,CASSPGQATQYF
TRBV19,TRBJ1-5,CASSLPGRPNQPQHF
TRBV20-1,TRBJ2-7,CSARAHIADSPYEQYF
TRBV4-1,TRBJ1-2,CASSQVTVGGYTF
TRBV4-1,TRBJ1-2,CASSQDGAGTEYGYTF
TRBV15,TRBJ1-1,CATSPGTGGSAAFF
TRBV20-1,TRBJ2-3,CSARTRDLYTDTQYF
TRBV13,TRBJ2-7,CASSPTNSAYEQYF
TRBV6-2/TRBV6-3,TRBJ2-7,CASGPLYEQYF
TRBV29-1,TRBJ1-5,CSFSAGGSQPQHF
TRBV28,TRBJ2-4,CASRTRDPDKNIQYF
TRBV4-1,TRBJ1-6,CASSQDVGELSSYNSPLHF
TRBV5-6,TRBJ1-2,CASSVRNQQGHGYTF
TRBV10-3,TRBJ2-1,CAIMGGTEQFF
TRBV5-1,TRBJ1-4,CASMGTAGEKLFF
TRBV6-5,TRBJ2-3,CASSITSLDTQYF
TRBV4-3,TRBJ2-7,CASSQFSGGSYEQYF
TRBV7-2,TRBJ1-5,CASSQDREYQPQHF
TRBV12-3/TRBV12-4,TRBJ2-6,CASRRAAGANVLTF
TRBV12-3/TRBV12-4,TRBJ1-2,CASSLLGQGDGYTF
TRBV28,TRBJ2-5,CASSFHHRTEPSTDQETQYF
TRBV3-1,TRBJ2-7,CASSPRQGQPYEQYF
TRBV7-2,TRBJ1-1,CASSPLRGLTGATEAFF
TRBV20-1,TRBJ2-3,CSVPGTTSTDTQYF
TRBV29-1,TRBJ2-7,CSVGQQGYEQYF